This TCR beta chain was retrieved from a study of response to subunit inactivated influenza vaccine. Study-wide points: That few new T cells are recruited by each seasonal influenza vaccination was the authors' suggestion.

In TCRdb, the RT-PCR reads were re-called with MiXCR into one record per CDR3 protein. The sample records about half a million distinct CDR3 sequences, approximately 24% being singletons. On this clonotype: Its matching antigen is unknown.

Germline V gene lookup returns CDR1 MNHEY and CDR2 SVGEGT. Unmatched junction bases numbered 4, after V lost 8 bases and J lost 1 base. The CDR3 has 13 amino acids. The chain carries TRBV6-2 or TRBV6-3 and TRBJ1-1; 7 nucleotides align to TRBD1. The sequencing here drew on CD4+ T cells sorted from PBMCs, taken around 5 days after vaccination. This receptor was obtained from a man in his forties or fifties who received an inactivated influenza vaccine. The CDR3 here is CASGGQKNTEAFF. Here the CDR3 DNA reads TGTGCCAGCGGGGGACAGAAGAACACTGAAGCTTTCTTT.